This TCR beta chain was sequenced in a study of blood T cell repertoires in COVID-19. Patients in Seattle were enrolled during active infection, then followed longitudinally. Sequenced by immunoSEQ multiplex PCR; TCRdb stores in-frame clones only, minus some. The table lists tens of thousands of clones, about four fifths of them singletons, with roughly 6.3% in the top ten. This CDR3 has 14 amino acids. The germline V and J ends were trimmed by 0 bases and 9 bases, with 12 bases remaining between them. The germline V gene has CDR1 KGHSH and CDR2 LQKENI. The receptor's source is a man aged 65-85 years with COVID-19, enrolled during active disease. The sequenced sample consisted of peripheral blood. The chain has TRBV18 and TRBJ2-1; a weak D match, TRBD1 (6 bases). CDR3 amino acids: CASSPPPTGGEQFF. For the CDR3, the DNA is TGTGCCAGCTCACCACCCCCGACAGGTGGTGAGCAGTTCTTC.